Shown below are 13 T cell receptor beta chains from a single sample sequenced in a study of shared clonotypes between healthy human individuals (dated by TCRdb to the early 2020s). Receptor amplification or capture employed the immunoSEQ multiplex PCR assay. TCRdb holds this immuneACCESS table with in-frame rearrangements only. Some clones are missing; in checked studies, unresolved V genes explain under half, and the rest has no known cause. The sample data list about 1 million clones, and under 80% of these were observed just once. Jointly, the top ten make up around 1.5% of the sample. Material: memory CD4+ T cells sorted from blood. According to the study, the label for this sample's cell subset or site signals: CD45RA-negative fraction. The receptors were sampled from a man younger than 35 in good health.

This clone was found once. The chain recombines TRBV27 with TRBJ1-5; a possible D gene is TRBD1 (5 bases). Germline lookup yields CDR1 MNHEY and CDR2 SMNVEV (reference sequence). The CDR3 is 18 residues long. Trimming took off 6 bases at V and 0 bases at J, with 21 bases between the two ends. The CDR3 is CASRRKPGTGNSNQPQHF. The CDR3 DNA is TGTGCCAGCAGGCGGAAACCCGGGACCGGTAATAGCAATCAGCCCCAGCATTTT.

This chain links TRBV29-1 with TRBJ1-1, with D perhaps matching TRBD1 (5 bases). The V and J ends lost 3 bases and 4 bases respectively, with 12 bases between them. The CDR3 covers 13 residues. CDR1 is SQVTM, CDR2 ANQGSEA, per germline. The CDR3 is CSVEQGVSTEAFF. CDR3 sequence (DNA): TGCAGCGTTGAGCAAGGGGTGAGCACTGAAGCTTTCTTT.

This clone was counted once. The chain is built from TRBV6-1 and TRBJ1-5; 7 bases are a match to TRBD1. Germline V gives CDR1 MNHNS, CDR2 SASEGT. The junction had 12 bases not matched to a gene; V was cut back by 4 bases and J by 0 bases. CDR3 length: 18 amino acids. The CDR3 DNA is TGTGCCAGCAGTGTTACTCTTCAACAGGGGTATAGCAATCAGCCCCAGCATTTT. It encodes CASSVTLQQGYSNQPQHF.

This clone has just a few counts. This chain links TRBV4-1 with TRBJ2-1; no firm D call. This CDR3 is 12 amino acids long. V was pared by 1 base and J by 5 bases, with 3 bases between. Germline values: CDR1 MGHRA, CDR2 YSYEKL. This CDR3 reads CASSQANNEQFF. Here the CDR3 DNA reads TGCGCCAGCAGCCAAGCGAACAATGAGCAGTTCTTC.

This chain connects TRBV28 to TRBJ1-4; D remains unclear. The length of the CDR3 is 14 residues. The V gene lost 3 bases and the J gene lost 3 bases, with 8 bases spanning the gap. Germline V CDR1 and CDR2: MDHEN, SYDVKM. CDR3 protein: CASSFNTPNEKLFF. The CDR3 DNA sequence: TGTGCCAGCAGTTTTAACACCCCTAATGAAAAACTGTTTTTT.

About this clone itself: The identical CDR3 is also encoded by other nucleotide sequences in the sample. The chain uses TRBV5-1 and TRBJ2-5, with a tentative D call TRBD2 (6 bases). The germline V gene encodes CDR1 SGHRS and CDR2 YFSETQ. The ends were cut back, 4 bases at V and 5 bases at J, with 12 bases in the middle. The CDR3 spans 13 residues. In DNA, the CDR3 is TGCGCCAGCAGCGTCGGAAGCGGGGAGACCCAGTACTTC. It codes for CASSVGSGETQYF.

This chain joins TRBV7-2 and TRBJ2-1; the match to TRBD2 covers 9 bases. CDR3 length equals 15 residues. V was pared by 5 bases and J by 8 bases, with 10 bases of the junction left unmatched. Per germline, CDR1 SGHTA and CDR2 FQGNSA. In DNA form, the CDR3 reads TGTGCCAGCAGCGCCGGCGGGGGGGCTAGGGATGAGCAGTTCTTC. Protein sequence: CASSAGGGARDEQFF.

The table lists this clone with a count of one. The sample has other DNA sequences that encode this CDR3 too. The chain carries TRBV5-6 and TRBJ1-2, with D maybe TRBD1 (5 bases). Trimming took 2 bases from V and 1 from J, leaving 9 bases between them. CDR3 length: 14 residues. CDR1 is SGHDT, CDR2 YYEEEE, per germline. CDR3 sequence (DNA): TGTGCCAGCAGCTTCCCCGGGGGTAACTATGGCTACACCTTC. This gives the protein CASSFPGGNYGYTF.

V gene TRBV28 combines with J gene TRBJ1-2; D is undetermined. Germline loops: CDR1 MDHEN, CDR2 SYDVKM. V lost 8 bases, J lost 4 bases, and 14 bases lay in between. The CDR3 runs 13 residues. The CDR3 DNA follows: TGTGCCAGCGGTTGGGCCCAGTCCTATGGCTACACCTTC. It is translated as CASGWAQSYGYTF.

The chain is built from TRBV9 and TRBJ1-4; 7 bases agree with TRBD1. Germline trimming cut 5 bases from V and 8 bases from J; bases unmatched to any gene: 12. Germline V gives CDR1 SGDLS, CDR2 YYNGEE. CDR3 length: 15 residues. The CDR3 protein is CASSASGQKREKLFF. CDR3 in DNA: TGTGCCAGCAGTGCATCGGGACAGAAGCGGGAAAAACTGTTTTTT.

This clone was recorded only once. The chain has TRBV28 and TRBJ2-2; maybe TRBD1 (5 bases). From germline, CDR1 is MDHEN and CDR2 SYDVKM. The CDR3 has 16 residues. Trimming shortened V by 5 bases and J by 4 bases, and 17 bases separated the two germline ends. In DNA, the CDR3 is TGTGCCAGCAGTAAATCGGGTAGGGGTGTCACCGGGGAGCTGTTTTTT. The encoded protein is CASSKSGRGVTGELFF.

CDR3: CASSLAGERGSSGNTIYF. DNA of the CDR3: TGCGCCAGCAGCTTGGCCGGGGAAAGGGGGAGCTCTGGAAACACCATATATTTT. J is TRBJ1-3 and V is TRBV5-1; the D gene is possibly TRBD1 (6 bases). From germline, CDR1 is SGHRS and CDR2 YFSETQ. Trimming stripped 0 bases from V and 0 bases from J, with 16 bases between. This CDR3 has 18 residues.

The V and J genes are TRBV4-3 and TRBJ2-3, with D unresolved. The V and J ends lost 3 bases and 4 bases respectively, with 17 bases between them. Germline V gene data show CDR1 as LGHNA and CDR2 as YSLEER. CDR3 length: 16 amino acids. The CDR3: CASSHASKAGADTQYF. In nucleotides, the CDR3 is TGCGCCAGCAGCCACGCGTCAAAGGCTGGGGCAGATACGCAGTATTTT.